The 26 T cell receptor beta chains below were found in one sample sequenced in a study of blood T cell repertoires in COVID-19. Assay used: immunoSEQ multiplex PCR; TCRdb lists only in-frame clones, some missing. The table has some 58,000 clones, 65% to 90% seen once; the top ten hold less than 1.5%. Sequenced: peripheral blood. These TCRs come from a man aged 35-49 years with acute or convalescent COVID-19.

The rearrangement joins TRBV19 to TRBJ1-2; 8 bases are a match to TRBD1. The V and J ends lost 7 bases and 4 bases, in that order; junction bases with no gene match: 8. Germline-derived CDR1 and CDR2 are LNHDA and SQIVND (reference sequence). The CDR3 is 14 residues long. The CDR3 spells CASTSSDRAYGYTF. The DNA of the CDR3 is TGTGCCAGTACCTCCTCGGACAGGGCCTATGGCTACACCTTC.

The chain employs TRBV24-1 and TRBJ1-1; D is unresolved. V was shortened by 6 bases and J by 6 bases, with 13 bases between the two germline ends. The CDR3 consists of 13 residues. The V gene's germline CDR1 is KGHDR and CDR2 SFDVKD. DNA of the CDR3: TGTGCCACCAGTAGCGCAGCGAGGGCTGAAGCTTTCTTT. This sequence encodes CATSSAARAEAFF.

The V and J genes are TRBV14 and TRBJ2-2; TRBD1 aligns across 9 bases. The CDR3 totals 15 residues. V lost 3 bases and J lost 1; bases outside the gene matches: 0. Germline-derived CDR1 and CDR2 are SGHDN and FVKESK. The CDR3 reads CASSQGQGNTGELFF. The CDR3 DNA reads as TGTGCCAGCAGCCAGGGACAGGGGAACACCGGGGAGCTGTTTTTT. The full variable domain, in which reference TRBV14 and TRBJ2-2 provide the parts outside the CDR3, is EAGVTQFPSHSVIEKGQTVTLRCDPISGHDNLYWYRRVMGKEIKFLLHFVKESKQDESGMPNNRFLAERTGGTYSTLKVQPAELEDSGVYFCASSQGQGNTGELFFGEGSRLTVL.

The V call is TRBV5-1, the J call TRBJ2-5, with 10 bases matching TRBD1. The germline gives CDR1 SGHRS, CDR2 YFSETQ. V gave up 0 bases and J gave up 1 base; unmatched junction bases: 0. CDR3 length: 15 residues. The chain's CDR3 is CASSLGDRGQETQYF. The CDR3 region has the DNA TGCGCCAGCAGCTTGGGGGACAGGGGCCAAGAGACCCAGTACTTC.

V gene TRBV3-1 (or the pseudogene TRBV3-2) combines with J gene TRBJ2-5; D might be TRBD2 (6 bases). Per the germline V gene, CDR1 is LGHDT and CDR2 is YNNKEL (reference sequence). Trimming shortened V by 6 bases and J by 1 base, and 12 bases separated the two germline ends. The CDR3 covers 14 residues. The CDR3 spells CASSIRDFQETQYF. The CDR3 DNA sequence: TGTGCCAGCAGTATCCGGGACTTCCAAGAGACCCAGTACTTC.

V and J are TRBV29-1 and TRBJ2-3, with 9 bases matching TRBD2. The junction had 3 bases not matched to a gene; V was cut back by 4 bases and J by 4 bases. The V gene's germline CDR1 is SQVTM and CDR2 ANQGSEA. The CDR3 is 13 residues long. The CDR3 nucleotides read TGCAGCGTTGCAGCGGGGGGTTCAGATACGCAGTATTTT. Its translation is CSVAAGGSDTQYF.

The CDR3 DNA reads TGTGCCAGCAGCTCATGGGGGGTCCTCCCTGGAAACACCATATATTTT. Amino acids: CASSSWGVLPGNTIYF. The chain is built from TRBV5-6 and TRBJ1-3; a weak D match, TRBD1 (5 bases). V lost 3 bases and J 2 bases, leaving 15 bases between the germline ends. Germline V gene lookup returns CDR1 SGHDT and CDR2 YYEEEE. The CDR3 totals 16 residues.

J is TRBJ2-1 and V is TRBV4-1; 7 bases line up with TRBD2. Germline V CDR1 and CDR2: MGHRA, YSYEKL. CDR3 length: 14 residues. V dropped 6 bases and J dropped 5; count of bases not matched to a gene: 7. CDR3 region: CASRPAGVNNEQFF. CDR3 nucleotides: TGCGCCAGCAGGCCCGCGGGGGTCAACAATGAGCAGTTCTTC.

CDR3 DNA: TGTGCCAGCAGCTTAGCGAAAGGGGGTACTCAGCCCCAGCATTTT. This encodes CASSLAKGGTQPQHF. The chain joins TRBV7-9 to TRBJ1-5; perhaps TRBD1 as D (6 bases). In germline, CDR1 is SEHNR, CDR2 FQNEAQ (reference sequence). The V end lost 0 bases, the J end lost 6 bases, and 12 bases lay between the germline ends. CDR3 length equals 15 residues.

The V gene is TRBV12-5, the J gene TRBJ2-5; unclear D gene. CDR1 and CDR2 (germline): LGHNT, FRNRAP. The CDR3 runs to 13 residues. V was trimmed by 7 bases and J by 4 bases, leaving 13 bases between them. CDR3: CASVGASGETQYF. In DNA form, the CDR3 reads TGTGCTAGTGTTGGAGCTAGTGGAGAGACCCAGTACTTC. Complete variable domain (other parts from reference TRBV12-5 and TRBJ2-5): DARVTQTPRHKVTEMGQEVTMRCQPILGHNTVFWYRQTMMQGLELLAYFRNRAPLDDSGMPKDRFSAEMPDATLATLKIQPSEPRDSAVYFCASVGASGETQYFGPGTRLLVL.

The chain couples TRBV19 to TRBJ1-4; the match to TRBD1 covers 9 bases. This CDR3 is 12 amino acids long. J gave up 13 bases and V 7 bases, and 7 bases lay outside the gene matches. Germline V CDR1 and CDR2: LNHDA, SQIVND (reference sequence). The CDR3 reads CASTPKGQGLFF. The CDR3 DNA sequence: TGTGCCAGTACCCCGAAGGGACAGGGACTGTTTTTT.

The V call is TRBV12-3 or TRBV12-4, the J call TRBJ1-1; a weak D match, TRBD1 (6 bases). Trimming removed 6 bases at V and 8 bases at J, with 16 bases between. This CDR3 is 13 amino acids long. The CDR3 DNA follows: TGTGCCAGCAGCCGCAATGGGGGCCGAGAAGCTTTCTTT. This gives the protein CASSRNGGREAFF.

The V and J genes are TRBV24-1 and TRBJ2-1; D is perhaps TRBD1 (5 bases). V was cut by 2 bases and J by 6 bases, with 16 bases left in between. This CDR3 is 16 amino acids long. Per the germline V gene, CDR1 is KGHDR and CDR2 is SFDVKD. CDR3: CATSDWGRDRSNEQFF. In nucleotides, the CDR3 is TGTGCCACCAGTGATTGGGGCAGGGATAGGAGCAATGAGCAGTTCTTC.

The chain links TRBV3-1 (or the pseudogene TRBV3-2) to TRBJ2-2, with D unclear. CDR3 length: 11 amino acids. V lost 6 bases to trimming and J lost 7 bases, with 6 bases between them. Germline V lookup: CDR1 LGHDT, CDR2 YNNKEL (reference sequence). The CDR3 DNA sequence: TGTGCCAGCAGTGCACACGGGGAGCTGTTTTTT. Translation gives CASSAHGELFF.

This clone was recorded a few times. J is TRBJ2-2 and V is TRBV10-3, with 14 bases aligning to TRBD2. CDR3 length equals 17 residues. Germline V gene lookup returns CDR1 ENHRY and CDR2 SYGVKD. V trimming: 4 bases; J trimming: 2 bases; junction bases outside the gene matches: 3. This CDR3 is CAISVGLAGVNTGELFF. The CDR3 region has the DNA TGTGCCATCAGTGTGGGACTAGCGGGGGTCAACACCGGGGAGCTGTTTTTT.

The V call is TRBV6-1, the J call TRBJ1-5; 10 bases are a match to TRBD1. CDR3 length: 15 amino acids. CDR1 and CDR2 (germline): MNHNS, SASEGT. V lost 1 base to trimming and J lost 8 bases; unmatched junction nucleotides: 5. CDR3 DNA sequence: TGTGCCAGCAGTGAAGAGGGGACAGGGGTAAAGCCCCAGCATTTT. Encoded protein: CASSEEGTGVKPQHF.

In DNA, the CDR3 is TGTGCCAGCAGCGTGGGACCGGGACAGGGCTCACCCCTCCACTTT. It specifies CASSVGPGQGSPLHF. This chain links TRBV9 with TRBJ1-6; 9 bases agree with TRBD1. This CDR3 spans 15 amino acids. Germline CDR1 is SGDLS and CDR2 is YYNGEE. V shed 2 bases, J shed 10 bases, and the junction held 7 bases outside the gene matches.

This clone was counted between two and nine times. The chain is built from TRBV7-2 and TRBJ1-2; TRBD1 matches 11 bases. The germline CDR1 and CDR2 sequences are SGHTA and FQGNSA. The CDR3 is made up of 14 amino acids. The V and J ends lost 1 base and 7 bases, in that order; junction bases with no gene match: 2. CDR3 coding DNA: TGTGCCAGCAGCTTAGATGGGACAGGGGGTGGCTACACCTTC. This encodes CASSLDGTGGGYTF.

This chain links TRBV5-1 with TRBJ2-1; 11 positions match TRBD2. V gave up 4 bases and J gave up 6 bases; unmatched junction bases: 6. Germline CDR1 SGHRS, CDR2 YFSETQ. The CDR3 totals 15 residues. This CDR3 reads CASSTGTSGVNEQFF. The CDR3 coding sequence is TGCGCCAGCAGCACCGGGACTAGCGGAGTCAATGAGCAGTTCTTC.

V usage is TRBV7-8 and J usage is TRBJ1-5; D is undetermined. Germline V lookup: CDR1 SGHVS, CDR2 FQNEAQ. The CDR3 totals 13 residues. Trimming took off 1 base at V and 6 bases at J, with 7 bases between the two ends. The CDR3 region has the DNA TGTGCCAGCAGCTTAGTCGAGGGTCAGCCCCAGCATTTT. It specifies CASSLVEGQPQHF.

To note about this clone: At the DNA level, this CDR3 is encoded by other sequences in the same sample as well. The chain is built from TRBV30 and TRBJ2-1; 10 bases align to TRBD2. This CDR3 comprises 13 residues. V shed 3 bases, J shed 9 bases, and the junction held 5 bases outside the gene matches. CDR1 GTSNPN and CDR2 SVGIG come from the germline V gene (reference sequence). The CDR3 nucleotides read TGTGCCTGGAGGGCTAGCGGGGGTCGTGAGCAGTTCTTC. Its protein is CAWRASGGREQFF.

This clone was observed a single time. The chain has TRBV7-6 and TRBJ1-1; possible D gene TRBD1, 5 bases. V lost 1 base and J lost 4, with 13 bases in between. CDR1 is SGHVS, CDR2 FNYEAQ, per germline. The CDR3 runs 15 residues. The CDR3 DNA sequence: TGTGCCAGCAGCTTAGGGGCAGGGTGGAGCACTGAAGCTTTCTTT. Its protein product is CASSLGAGWSTEAFF.

This CDR3 is CASSLREGARTEAFF. CDR3 DNA: TGTGCCAGCAGCTTACGGGAGGGGGCTAGGACTGAAGCTTTCTTT. The V gene is TRBV7-3, the J gene TRBJ1-1; 7 bases are a match to TRBD1. Germline V gene sequence: CDR1 SGHTA, CDR2 FQGTGA. V trimming: 2 bases; J trimming: 5 bases; junction bases outside the gene matches: 8. The CDR3 length is 15 residues.

The chain links TRBV4-1 to TRBJ2-5, with D uncertain. Germline CDR1 and CDR2: MGHRA and YSYEKL. V shed 1 base and J shed 5 bases, with 11 bases lying between them. The CDR3 consists of 14 residues. The CDR3 DNA follows: TGCGCCAGCAGCCAAGTCCGCGCGGTTGAGACCCAGTACTTC. It encodes CASSQVRAVETQYF.

The DNA for the CDR3 is TGTGCCACCAGCAGAGCGGCGGGGAGCGGGGGGGCAGGTGAGCAGTTCTTC. Protein sequence: CATSRAAGSGGAGEQFF. The chain uses TRBV15 and TRBJ2-1; 10 positions agree with TRBD2. Germline V CDR1 and CDR2: LNHNV, YYDKDF (reference sequence). V was pared by 1 base and J by 9 bases, with 12 bases of the junction left unmatched. This CDR3 has 17 residues.

The J gene is TRBJ1-4, the V gene TRBV24-1, with TRBD1 identical over 8 bases. Germline values: CDR1 KGHDR, CDR2 SFDVKD. Trimming cost V 4 bases and J 7 bases; bases outside gene matches: 7. The CDR3 has 15 amino acids. CDR3 sequence reads: CATSDPRGPSEKLFF. CDR3 nucleotides: TGTGCCACCAGTGACCCCAGGGGGCCTAGTGAAAAACTGTTTTTT.